This T cell receptor beta chain comes out of a study of shared clonotypes between healthy human individuals. The wider study: CD4 naive cells filled three plates per donor, CD4 memory three, CD8 naive two and CD8 memory one. The study's findings and limits: Generally, estimated richness proved larger in naive subsets than it did in memory subsets.

This clone was seen a single time. Its antigen is unidentified. Profiled with immunoSEQ multiplex PCR; TCRdb holds only in-frame clones, not every one. The table records about 1.5 million clones, 95% to 99% of them present only once. It was into CD45RA+ naive and CD45RA-negative memory subsets that the CD4+ cells were split. The TCR comes from a man aged 25 to 45 in good health. The material sequenced was naive CD4+ T cells sorted from blood. Subset indicated: CD45RA+ positively selected.

CDR3 in amino acids: CASMGLAGVHEQFF. For the CDR3, the DNA is TGTGCCAGTATGGGACTAGCGGGAGTCCATGAGCAGTTCTTC. This chain uses TRBV2 with TRBJ2-1; 14 positions match TRBD2. The V segment lost 9 bases and the J segment 8 bases; nucleotides outside the gene matches: 6. The germline V gene encodes CDR1 SNHLY and CDR2 FYNNEI. The CDR3 covers 14 residues.